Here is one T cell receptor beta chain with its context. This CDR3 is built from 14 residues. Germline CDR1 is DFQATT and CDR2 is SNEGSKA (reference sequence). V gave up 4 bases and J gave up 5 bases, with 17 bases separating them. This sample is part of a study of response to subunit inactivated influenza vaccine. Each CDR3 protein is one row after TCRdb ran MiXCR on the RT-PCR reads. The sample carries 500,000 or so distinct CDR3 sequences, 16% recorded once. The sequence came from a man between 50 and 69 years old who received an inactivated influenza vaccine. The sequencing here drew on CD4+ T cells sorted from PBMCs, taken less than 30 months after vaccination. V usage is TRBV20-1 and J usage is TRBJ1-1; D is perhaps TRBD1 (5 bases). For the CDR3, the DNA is TGCAGTGCTACACCCCCGGGGGGTTTTACTGAAGCTTTCTTT. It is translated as CSATPPGGFTEAFF.